Each of the 20 T cell receptor beta chains below was sequenced from the same sample in a study of radiation and T cells in renal cell carcinoma. Indicated time point: baseline pretreatment blood. Treatment specified: 15 Gy SBRT to primary tumor, nephrectomy 4 weeks later. Profiling relied on immunoSEQ multiplex PCR, and the TCRdb table lists in-frame clones only, not all of them. The sample lists 110,000 to 150,000 clones; roughly 90% were seen once. The sequencing used blood, collected from a patient whose treatment included radiotherapy and nephrectomy. Receptors were obtained from a woman between 45 and 65 years old with renal cell carcinoma.

The count of this clone is one. The chain recombines TRBV29-1 with TRBJ1-4; D is uncertain. CDR1 is SQVTM and CDR2 is ANQGSEA in the germline V gene. Trimming shortened V by 4 bases and J by 7 bases, and 13 bases separated the two germline ends. This CDR3 comprises 13 residues. DNA for the CDR3: TGCAGCGTTGCGCAACAGCGGGGTGAAAAACTGTTTTTT. This codes for CSVAQQRGEKLFF.

J is TRBJ2-7 and V is TRBV6-5; D remains unclear. Germline V gene lookup returns CDR1 MNHEY and CDR2 SVGAGI. The CDR3 loop spans 12 amino acids. Trimming took off 1 base at V and 6 bases at J, with 7 bases between the two ends. CDR3 coding DNA: TGTGCCAGCAGTTACTGGGGTTCCGAGCAGTACTTC. Its translation: CASSYWGSEQYF.

The V gene is TRBV6-1, the J gene TRBJ2-7; D unclear. Germline CDR1 is MNHNS and CDR2 is SASEGT. The CDR3 sequence is 10 residues long. Trimming left V 6 bases short and J 4 bases short, with 4 bases between. The CDR3 nucleotides read TGTGCCAGCAGCTTTTACGAGCAGTACTTC. This gives the protein CASSFYEQYF.

This clone was detected only a few times. The chain employs TRBV9 and TRBJ2-2, with D maybe TRBD1 (8 bases). From germline, CDR1 is SGDLS and CDR2 YYNGEE. The CDR3 consists of 16 residues. V was trimmed by 3 bases and J by 7 bases, leaving 19 bases between them. In DNA form, the CDR3 reads TGTGCCAGCAGCGGAGGATTGGACAGGGACTACGGGGAGCTGTTTTTT. It translates to CASSGGLDRDYGELFF.

The genes are TRBV29-1 and TRBJ2-7, with D unclear. Germline CDR1 SQVTM, CDR2 ANQGSEA. V lost 7 bases to trimming and J lost 4 bases, with 11 bases between them. The CDR3 length is 11 residues. The CDR3 reads CSARHAYEQYF. As DNA, the CDR3 is TGCAGCGCCAGGCATGCGTACGAGCAGTACTTC.

The chain carries TRBV19 and TRBJ1-3, with D hard to call. V was shortened by 5 bases and J by 7 bases, with 12 bases between the two germline ends. Germline CDR1 reads LNHDA; CDR2 reads SQIVND (reference sequence). This CDR3 has 13 amino acids. The CDR3: CASSLPGRNTIYF. In DNA form, the CDR3 reads TGTGCCAGTAGTCTCCCTGGCCGGAACACCATATATTTT.

This chain connects TRBV5-1 to TRBJ2-3; 12 bases match TRBD2. J lost 4 bases, V lost 0 bases, and 3 bases had no gene match. The germline CDR1 and CDR2 sequences are SGHRS and YFSETQ. The CDR3 is 16 residues long. The CDR3 region is CASSLGLAGGSDTQYF. DNA of the CDR3: TGCGCCAGCAGCTTGGGGCTAGCGGGGGGGTCAGATACGCAGTATTTT.

The V call is TRBV19, the J call TRBJ2-5; 10 positions match TRBD2. The germline V gene has CDR1 LNHDA and CDR2 SQIVND (reference sequence). This CDR3 comprises 21 residues. V dropped 1 base and J dropped 5; count of bases not matched to a gene: 22. CDR3 sequence: CASSIATGALAGRSGEETQYF. CDR3 nucleotide sequence: TGTGCCAGTAGTATAGCGACCGGGGCACTAGCGGGGCGCTCGGGGGAGGAGACCCAGTACTTC.

The genes are TRBV25-1 and TRBJ1-1; D perhaps matches TRBD1 (5 bases). Between the trimmed V and J ends, which lost 5 bases and 8 bases, there was a span of 21 bases. Per the germline V gene, CDR1 is MGHDK and CDR2 is SYGVNS. This CDR3 spans 15 amino acids. CDR3 nucleotide sequence: TGTGCCAGCAGTCCCGGGGGGGGAGGCTTCCGAGAAGCTTTCTTT. Translating it yields CASSPGGGGFREAFF.

The gene calls are TRBV6-5 and TRBJ1-2, with 7 positions matching TRBD1. The V gene's germline CDR1 is MNHEY and CDR2 SVGAGI. This CDR3 has 11 amino acids. Unmatched junction bases numbered 1, after V lost 6 bases and J lost 6 bases. Written as DNA, the CDR3 is TGTGCCAGCAGCAGGGGGGATGGCTACACCTTC. It translates to CASSRGDGYTF.

V and J are TRBV1 and TRBJ1-1; the table's D call, TRBD1, was not checked against the DNA. TRBV1 is labeled a pseudogene. This CDR3 has 15 amino acids. This CDR3 reads CTSSPIRGEGTEAFF. The CDR3 DNA reads TGCACCAGCAGCCCCATCAGGGGAGAGGGCACTGAAGCTTTCTTT.

The rearrangement joins TRBV7-6 to TRBJ2-2; D is uncertain. This CDR3 region has 13 residues. Trimming took 6 bases from V and 7 from J, leaving 12 bases between them. CDR1 is SGHVS, CDR2 FNYEAQ, per germline. This chain's CDR3 is CASSQRVVGELFF. CDR3 in DNA: TGTGCCAGCAGTCAACGGGTGGTCGGGGAGCTGTTTTTT.

J is TRBJ1-2 and V is TRBV11-2; D is ambiguous. Germline-derived CDR1 and CDR2 are SGHAT and FQNNGV. Trimming pared 0 bases from V and 7 bases from J, leaving 12 bases between. There are 14 residues in the CDR3. In nucleotides, the CDR3 is TGTGCCAGCAGCTTAGATAGAGAAGACCGTGGCTACACCTTC. Residues: CASSLDREDRGYTF.

The V and J genes are TRBV5-8 and TRBJ2-5, with D unresolved. The CDR3 consists of 13 residues. Deletions cut 1 base from V and 5 bases from J, with 9 bases between. Germline V CDR1 and CDR2: SGHTS, YDEGEE. This CDR3 is CASSLYHGETQYF. The CDR3 DNA sequence: TGTGCCAGCAGCTTGTACCATGGGGAGACCCAGTACTTC.

This clone was recorded once. This sequence joins TRBV9 and TRBJ1-6; D remains unclear. V lost 5 bases and J 9 bases, leaving 3 bases between the germline ends. The CDR3 consists of 10 residues. Germline CDR1 is SGDLS and CDR2 is YYNGEE. CDR3 region: CASRGSPLHF. The CDR3, as DNA: TGTGCCAGCAGAGGTTCACCCCTCCACTTT.

This sequence joins TRBV2 and TRBJ1-3, with 7 bases that match TRBD1. The CDR3 has 15 residues. Germline lookup yields CDR1 SNHLY and CDR2 FYNNEI. The junction had 4 bases not matched to a gene; V was cut back by 5 bases and J by 0 bases. This CDR3 is CASSLQGTSGNTIYF. CDR3 DNA: TGTGCCAGCAGTCTACAGGGGACCTCTGGAAACACCATATATTTT.

V gene TRBV5-8 combines with J gene TRBJ1-2, with 7 bases lining up with TRBD1. Germline-derived CDR1 and CDR2 are SGHTS and YDEGEE. Trimming removed 0 bases from V and 1 base from J; junction bases left unmatched: 9. This CDR3 spans 17 amino acids. The CDR3 loop is CASSLGDSSYDNYGYTF. In nucleotides, the CDR3 is TGTGCCAGCAGCTTGGGGGACAGCTCCTATGATAACTATGGCTACACCTTC. Combining the CDR3 with reference TRBV5-8 and TRBJ1-2 gives the whole variable domain EAGVTQSPTHLIKTRGQQATLRCSPISGHTSVYWYQQALGLGLQFLLWYDEGEERNRGNFPPRFSGRQFPNYSSELNVNALELEDSALYLCASSLGDSSYDNYGYTFGSGTRLTVV.

The gene calls are TRBV18 and TRBJ2-7; 8 nucleotides match TRBD2. The CDR3 extends over 14 amino acids. Germline values: CDR1 KGHSH, CDR2 LQKENI. Germline trimming cut 3 bases from V and 3 bases from J; bases unmatched to any gene: 4. CDR3 sequence: CASSPGSGDYEQYF. The DNA of the CDR3 is TGTGCCAGCTCACCGGGTAGCGGGGACTACGAGCAGTACTTC.

This chain connects TRBV5-1 to TRBJ2-7; D is unclear. Germline-derived CDR1 and CDR2 are SGHRS and YFSETQ. V dropped 0 bases and J dropped 5 bases, with 12 bases sitting between them. CDR3 length equals 14 residues. The CDR3 is CASSLVVVGDEQYF. The CDR3 coding sequence is TGCGCCAGCAGCTTGGTGGTTGTCGGCGACGAGCAGTACTTC.

The rearrangement uses TRBV7-8 and TRBJ2-5; 15 nucleotides align to TRBD2. With 8 bases clipped from V and 2 bases from J, the junction kept 9 bases outside the gene matches. The CDR3 loop spans 17 amino acids. Germline lookup yields CDR1 SGHVS and CDR2 FQNEAQ. CDR3 sequence reads: CASSPGLAGGYQETQYF. In DNA form, the CDR3 reads TGTGCCAGCTCACCGGGACTAGCGGGGGGCTATCAAGAGACCCAGTACTTC.